The subject of this entry is one T cell receptor (beta chain). Its antigen is still unknown. The treatment is: roughly 10-day PBMC culture with coronavirus spike peptide pools or control peptides (ViraFEST assay). Following expansion of antigen-specific T cells with peptide pools, ViraFEST then sequenced TCRs. The data are from a study of vaccination and CD4 T cells after COVID-19. Cultured CD4+ T cell DNA underwent sequencing with the Oncomine TCR Beta short-read assay. Using its own MiXCR run on the PCR reads, TCRdb lists one record per CDR3 protein. The sample contains some 20,000 distinct CDR3 sequences, 30% to 40% of which appear only once. Trimming stripped 4 bases from V and 5 bases from J, with 19 bases between. Germline V CDR1 and CDR2: SGHRS, YFSETQ. The CDR3 sequence is 15 residues long.

The chain employs TRBV5-1 and TRBJ2-7; D unresolved. Sequencing was done on a sample of cultured CD4+ T cells from blood. The sequence was obtained from a human donor with COVID-19. The CDR3 loop reads CASSAAPSIFNEQYF. The CDR3 region has the DNA TGCGCCAGCAGCGCGGCCCCCTCGATCTTCAACGAGCAGTACTTC. Complete variable domain (other parts from reference TRBV5-1 and TRBJ2-7): KAGVTQTPRYLIKTRGQQVTLSCSPISGHRSVSWYQQTPGQGLQFLFEYFSETQRNKGNFPGRFSGRQFSNSRSEMNVSTLELGDSALYLCASSAAPSIFNEQYFGPGTRLTVT.